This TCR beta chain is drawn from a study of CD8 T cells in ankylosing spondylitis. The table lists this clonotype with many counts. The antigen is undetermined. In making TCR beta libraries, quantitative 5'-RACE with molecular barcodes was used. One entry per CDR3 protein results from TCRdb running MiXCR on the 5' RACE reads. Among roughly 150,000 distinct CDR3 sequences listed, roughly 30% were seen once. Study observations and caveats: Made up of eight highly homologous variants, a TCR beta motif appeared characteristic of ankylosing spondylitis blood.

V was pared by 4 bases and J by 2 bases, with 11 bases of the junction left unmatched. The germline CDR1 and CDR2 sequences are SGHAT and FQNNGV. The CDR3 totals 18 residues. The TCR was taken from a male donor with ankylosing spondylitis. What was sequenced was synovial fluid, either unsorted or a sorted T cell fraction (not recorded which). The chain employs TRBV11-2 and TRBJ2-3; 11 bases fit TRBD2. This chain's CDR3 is CASSSSFLAGGITDTQYF. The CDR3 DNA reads TGTGCCAGCAGCTCGTCCTTCCTAGCGGGGGGAATCACAGATACGCAGTATTTT.